This passage covers 20 T cell receptor beta chains from one sample sequenced in a study of T cell responses to AZD1222 COVID-19 vaccine. Repertoires were generated with immunoSEQ multiplex PCR, while TCRdb's copy carries only in-frame clones and drops some. The table shows about 140,000 clones, with less than 95% occurring only once. The sample consisted of peripheral blood, taken 28 days after the second dose of the MenACWY control vaccine. These receptors were obtained from an adult who received the MenACWY meningococcal vaccine as a control.

The CDR3, as DNA: TGTGCCAGCAGCCTCGACAGGGCAAGCGAAAAACTGTTTTTT. Amino acids: CASSLDRASEKLFF. V usage is TRBV7-2 and J usage is TRBJ1-4, with TRBD1 identical over 7 bases. The germline CDR1 and CDR2 sequences are SGHTA and FQGNSA. The CDR3 is made up of 14 amino acids. After removal of 5 bases from V and 8 bases from J, the junction contained 8 bases not matched to a gene.

The rearrangement joins TRBV6-2 or TRBV6-3 to TRBJ2-7, with D unclear. The germline gives CDR1 MNHEY, CDR2 SVGEGT. This CDR3 has 14 residues. V was cut by 5 bases and J by 4 bases, with 15 bases left in between. The CDR3 sequence is CASSLPRPGYEQYF. CDR3 DNA: TGTGCCAGCAGTCTACCTAGACCCGGGTACGAGCAGTACTTC.

This chain joins TRBV19 and TRBJ1-5, with 9 bases that match TRBD1. The CDR3 extends over 14 amino acids. Looked up from germline, CDR1 is LNHDA and CDR2 is SQIVND (reference sequence). V trimming: 4 bases; J trimming: 6 bases; junction bases outside the gene matches: 4. The chain's CDR3 is CASSTGQGRQPQHF. The CDR3 nucleotides read TGTGCCAGTAGTACCGGACAGGGGCGTCAGCCCCAGCATTTT.

Here the CDR3 DNA reads TGTGCCAGCCAGGGCGGGGGGGCCTCCTACAATGAGCAGTTCTTC. Residues: CASQGGGASYNEQFF. The V gene is TRBV4-2, the J gene TRBJ2-1, with 9 bases aligning to TRBD2. The V segment lost 8 bases and the J segment 0 bases; nucleotides outside the gene matches: 5. This CDR3 contains 15 residues. Germline-derived CDR1 and CDR2 are LGHNA and YNFKEQ.

The gene calls are TRBV5-1 and TRBJ2-5, with 8 bases fitting TRBD2. Germline-derived CDR1 and CDR2 are SGHRS and YFSETQ. V trimming: 0 bases; J trimming: 2 bases; junction bases outside the gene matches: 6. This CDR3 spans 16 amino acids. CDR3: CASSLGSSGRQETQYF. The CDR3 DNA sequence: TGCGCCAGCAGCTTGGGTTCTAGCGGGCGGCAAGAGACCCAGTACTTC.

V usage is TRBV29-1 and J usage is TRBJ2-7; no definite D call. Germline CDR1 SQVTM, CDR2 ANQGSEA. Between the trimmed V and J ends, which lost 6 bases and 5 bases, there was a span of 17 bases. The CDR3 spans 13 residues. CDR3 coding DNA: TGCAGCGTGGGCCGCTCGGCAGTCGACGAGCAGTACTTC. Its translation is CSVGRSAVDEQYF.

The J gene is TRBJ2-1, the V gene TRBV19; 10 bases are shared with TRBD2. The CDR3 covers 17 residues. CDR1 is LNHDA, CDR2 SQIVND, per germline (reference sequence). V dropped 4 bases and J dropped 2; count of bases not matched to a gene: 8. The CDR3 here is CASSRASSGGAYNEQFF. DNA for the CDR3: TGTGCCAGTAGTAGGGCGTCTAGCGGGGGCGCCTACAATGAGCAGTTCTTC.

The V call is TRBV3-1 (or the pseudogene TRBV3-2), the J call TRBJ2-1; 9 bases fit TRBD2. CDR1 LGHDT and CDR2 YNNKEL come from the germline V gene (reference sequence). The junction had 8 bases not matched to a gene; V was cut back by 1 base and J by 7 bases. The CDR3 has 16 amino acids. The CDR3 here is CASSQACGRAVNEQFF. The CDR3 coding sequence is TGTGCCAGCAGCCAAGCTTGCGGGAGGGCCGTAAATGAGCAGTTCTTC.

This rearrangement joins TRBV28 to TRBJ2-1, with D hard to call. Germline V gene data show CDR1 as MDHEN and CDR2 as SYDVKM. V lost 1 base, J lost 7 bases, and 8 bases lay in between. The CDR3 extends over 13 amino acids. The CDR3 loop is CASSLSSPNEQFF. For the CDR3, the DNA is TGTGCCAGCAGTTTATCGTCCCCGAATGAGCAGTTCTTC.

The V and J genes are TRBV5-1 and TRBJ2-2, with TRBD2 as a possible D gene (6 bases). In germline, CDR1 is SGHRS, CDR2 YFSETQ. The CDR3 loop spans 17 amino acids. The germline V and J ends were trimmed by 3 bases and 3 bases, with 18 bases remaining between them. The CDR3 reads CASSSLTGRWDTGELFF. The CDR3 DNA reads as TGCGCCAGCAGCTCGCTGACCGGGAGATGGGACACCGGGGAGCTGTTTTTT.

This clone was seen once. The genes are TRBV2 and TRBJ1-3; D gene unclear. The CDR3 sequence is 12 residues long. V was trimmed by 6 bases and J by 16 bases, leaving 19 bases between them. Germline CDR1 reads SNHLY; CDR2 reads FYNNEI. The CDR3 protein is CASRSGWTPLYF. The DNA for the CDR3 is TGTGCCAGCAGATCCGGTTGGACCCCCTTGTATTTT. The entire variable domain, with the rest obtained from reference TRBV2 and TRBJ1-3, is as follows: EPEVTQTPSHQVTQMGQEVILRCVPISNHLYFYWYRQILGQKVEFLVSFYNNEISEKSEIFDDQFSVERPDGSNFTLKIRSTKLEDSAMYFCASRSGWTPLYFGEGSWLTVV.

The chain recombines TRBV19 with TRBJ1-1; no reliable D call. The V end was cut by 3 bases, the J end by 0 bases, with 17 bases between. Germline V gene data show CDR1 as LNHDA and CDR2 as SQIVND (reference sequence). The CDR3 is 17 residues long. CDR3 sequence (DNA): TGTGCCAGTAGTATCAATCAAGGACGGTATCTGAACACTGAAGCTTTCTTT. Encoded protein: CASSINQGRYLNTEAFF.

This clone was counted a few times. V gene TRBV6-5 combines with J gene TRBJ1-5; 7 positions agree with TRBD1. V shed 6 bases and J 5 bases; nucleotides not matched to a gene: 7. The CDR3 has 14 residues. The germline gives CDR1 MNHEY, CDR2 SVGAGI. CDR3: CASRRQGGDQPQHF. In DNA, the CDR3 is TGTGCCAGCAGACGACAGGGCGGGGATCAGCCCCAGCATTTT.

This chain connects TRBV3-1 (or the pseudogene TRBV3-2) to TRBJ1-5; no clear D gene. V lost 10 bases to trimming and J lost 3 bases, with 13 bases between them. This CDR3 is 13 amino acids long. Looked up from germline, CDR1 is LGHDT and CDR2 is YNNKEL (reference sequence). The CDR3 spells CATGVGDNQPQHF. The CDR3 region has the DNA TGTGCCACCGGCGTCGGAGACAATCAGCCCCAGCATTTT.

This rearrangement joins TRBV5-1 to TRBJ1-5, with D possibly TRBD1 on 6 matching bases. Germline loops: CDR1 SGHRS, CDR2 YFSETQ. The CDR3 is made up of 15 amino acids. V was trimmed by 1 base and J by 3 bases, leaving 11 bases between them. DNA of the CDR3: TGCGCCAGCAGCTTGTGGGGACAAGACAATCAGCCCCAGCATTTT. Amino acid sequence: CASSLWGQDNQPQHF. The full variable domain, with the rest looked up from reference TRBV5-1 and TRBJ1-5, is KAGVTQTPRYLIKTRGQQVTLSCSPISGHRSVSWYQQTPGQGLQFLFEYFSETQRNKGNFPGRFSGRQFSNSRSEMNVSTLELGDSALYLCASSLWGQDNQPQHFGDGTRLSIL.

This clone was recorded once. This rearrangement joins TRBV5-6 to TRBJ2-3; D is unclear. CDR1 and CDR2 (germline): SGHDT, YYEEEE. CDR3 length equals 11 residues. V lost 4 bases and J lost 4, with 4 bases in between. This CDR3 is CASSDPDTQYF. The CDR3 nucleotides read TGTGCCAGCAGCGATCCAGATACGCAGTATTTT.

J is TRBJ1-2 and V is TRBV3-1 (or the pseudogene TRBV3-2); 9 bases align to TRBD1. V lost 0 bases and J lost 8; bases outside the gene matches: 10. Looked up from germline, CDR1 is LGHDT and CDR2 is YNNKEL (reference sequence). CDR3 size: 16 residues. The CDR3 DNA sequence: TGTGCCAGCAGCCAAGAGGGACAGGGTTATTTGCGCGGCTACACCTTC. Residues: CASSQEGQGYLRGYTF.

The gene calls are TRBV7-2 and TRBJ1-6; D is perhaps TRBD1 (5 bases). V lost 1 base to trimming and J lost 5 bases, with 9 bases between them. CDR1 is SGHTA and CDR2 is FQGNSA in the germline V gene. The CDR3 sequence is 15 residues long. In nucleotides, the CDR3 is TGTGCCAGCAGCTTAGATAACAGGAATAATTCACCCCTCCACTTT. This codes for CASSLDNRNNSPLHF.

A remark on this clone: Lacking the conserved final phenylalanine or tryptophan, this CDR3 likely reflects a read error. The limits of the CDR3 on the DNA are not certain, so only TCRdb's listed CDR3 is given. CDR3: CSAEPQRV. The chain employs TRBV20-1 and TRBJ2-3; no DNA check was done on the table's D call, TRBD2. The CDR3 numbers 8 amino acids, ends counted. Germline CDR1 reads DFQATT; CDR2 reads SNEGSKA (reference sequence).

The chain uses TRBV5-4 and TRBJ2-5; TRBD2 matches 10 bases. Germline CDR1 SGHNT, CDR2 YYREEE (reference sequence). The CDR3 consists of 16 residues. With 5 bases clipped from V and 3 bases from J, the junction kept 10 bases outside the gene matches. The DNA for the CDR3 is TGTGCCAGCAGGCGTGCGAGCGGGAGGGCCGAAGAGACCCAGTACTTC. Protein: CASRRASGRAEETQYF.